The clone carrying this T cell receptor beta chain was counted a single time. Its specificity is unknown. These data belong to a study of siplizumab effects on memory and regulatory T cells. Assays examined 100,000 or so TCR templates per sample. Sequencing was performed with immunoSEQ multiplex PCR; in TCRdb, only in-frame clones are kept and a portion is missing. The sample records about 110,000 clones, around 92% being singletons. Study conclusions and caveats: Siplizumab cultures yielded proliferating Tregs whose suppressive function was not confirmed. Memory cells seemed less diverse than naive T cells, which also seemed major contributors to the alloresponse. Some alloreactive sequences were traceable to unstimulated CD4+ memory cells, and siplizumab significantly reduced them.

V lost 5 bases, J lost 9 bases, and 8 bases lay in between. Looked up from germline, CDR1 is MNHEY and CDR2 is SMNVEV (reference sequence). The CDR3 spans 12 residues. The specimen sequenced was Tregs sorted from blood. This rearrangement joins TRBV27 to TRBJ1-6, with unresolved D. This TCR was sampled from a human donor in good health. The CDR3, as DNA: TGTGCCAGCAGTGCACAGAGTTCACCCCTCCACTTT. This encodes CASSAQSSPLHF.